Listed here are 29 T cell receptor beta chains from one sample, sequenced in a study of early T cells in non-severe SARS-CoV-2 infection. TCRdb processed the 5' RACE reads anew with MiXCR; each CDR3 protein has one entry. The data show 95,000 to 100,000 distinct CDR3 sequences, about 12% seen once. The sample comprised whole blood. These receptors all come from an adult who was a healthcare worker with PCR-confirmed SARS-CoV-2 infection or an uninfected control (not recorded which).

The table lists this clonotype with many counts. The J gene is TRBJ2-2, the V gene TRBV24-1; TRBD2 is a possible D gene (6 bases). In germline, CDR1 is KGHDR, CDR2 SFDVKD. The CDR3 is 15 residues long. Trimming took 5 bases from V and 5 from J, leaving 14 bases between them. The CDR3 loop reads CATSADRGRTGELFF. For the CDR3, the DNA is TGTGCCACCAGTGCGGACCGGGGGAGGACCGGGGAGCTGTTTTTT.

J is TRBJ1-2 and V is TRBV2; TRBD1 aligns across 9 bases. This CDR3 region has 14 residues. V shed 4 bases, J shed 4 bases, and the junction held 4 bases outside the gene matches. The germline V gene has CDR1 SNHLY and CDR2 FYNNEI. CDR3 nucleotides: TGTGCCAGCAGTGGGACAGGGGCCATCTATGGCTACACCTTC. Translating gives CASSGTGAIYGYTF.

This chain links TRBV21-1 with TRBJ2-3; TRBD1 is taken as the D call from the table, unchecked against the DNA. TRBV21-1 is listed as a pseudogene. The CDR3 has 17 residues. The CDR3 sequence is CATVLGNQGSITDTQYF. In nucleotides, the CDR3 is TGTGCCACCGTTTTGGGGAACCAGGGGTCCATCACAGATACGCAGTATTTT.

This clonotype appeared many times. The CDR3 bases are TGTGCCAGCAGTTACTCGATTTACCCGGGCTCAGACCCCTATGGCTACACCTTC. Translated, it gives CASSYSIYPGSDPYGYTF. V gene TRBV6-5 combines with J gene TRBJ1-2; D is unclear. CDR1 and CDR2 from the germline V gene are MNHEY and SVGAGI. The CDR3 has 18 amino acids. The germline V and J ends were trimmed by 0 bases and 4 bases, with 21 bases remaining between them.

Only a few counts were recorded for this clonotype. The rearrangement joins TRBV5-5 to TRBJ1-5; D not resolved. This CDR3 has 14 amino acids. Germline CDR1 and CDR2: SGHKS and YYEKEE (reference sequence). The V end was cut by 4 bases, the J end by 3 bases, with 11 bases between. The CDR3 DNA is TGTGCCAGCAGCCAGTTGGTAGCCAATCAGCCCCAGCATTTT. Amino acid sequence: CASSQLVANQPQHF.

This clonotype was recorded many times. This chain uses TRBV6-2 or TRBV6-3 with TRBJ2-5, with unresolved D. The germline V gene has CDR1 MNHEY and CDR2 SVGEGT. The CDR3 has 12 residues. V was trimmed by 5 bases and J by 2 bases, leaving 6 bases between them. The CDR3 bases are TGTGCCAGCAGTCGAACGCAAGAGACCCAGTACTTC. Its translation is CASSRTQETQYF.

This clonotype has only a few counts. The chain recombines TRBV2 with TRBJ2-3; the match to TRBD1 covers 7 bases. V shed 4 bases and J 1 base; nucleotides not matched to a gene: 2. This CDR3 is 14 amino acids long. CDR1 is SNHLY, CDR2 FYNNEI, per germline. The CDR3 protein is CASSATGGTDTQYF. CDR3 in DNA: TGTGCCAGCAGTGCAACAGGGGGCACAGATACGCAGTATTTT.

This clonotype showed up many times. This rearrangement joins TRBV7-3 to TRBJ2-1; D ambiguous. Germline CDR1 SGHTA, CDR2 FQGTGA. The CDR3 has 12 residues. V gave up 5 bases and J gave up 9 bases, with 11 bases separating them. The CDR3 here is CASSPPLGEQFF. Written as DNA, the CDR3 is TGTGCCAGCAGCCCTCCGCTCGGTGAGCAGTTCTTC.

This rearrangement joins TRBV11-2 to TRBJ2-3, with D possibly being TRBD1 or TRBD2 (5 bases each). The CDR3 runs 16 residues. The V gene's germline CDR1 is SGHAT and CDR2 FQNNGV. With 1 base removed from V and 4 bases from J, the gap between germline ends came to 15 bases. The chain's CDR3 is CASSLVLGDWADTQYF. For the CDR3, the DNA is TGTGCCAGCAGCTTAGTATTGGGGGATTGGGCAGATACGCAGTATTTT.

The J gene is TRBJ2-7, the V gene TRBV29-1; TRBD1 matches at 9 bases. After removal of 7 bases from V and 5 bases from J, the junction contained 15 bases not matched to a gene. In germline, CDR1 is SQVTM, CDR2 ANQGSEA. The CDR3 covers 15 residues. Written as DNA, the CDR3 is TGCAGCGCCGGGGGACGGGGACAGGGCAAGCACGAGCAGTACTTC. Translation: CSAGGRGQGKHEQYF.

There are a few counts of this clonotype. The V gene is TRBV28, the J gene TRBJ2-7, with 9 nucleotides matching TRBD2. The junction had 22 bases not matched to a gene; V was cut back by 10 bases and J by 0 bases. Germline V lookup: CDR1 MDHEN, CDR2 SYDVKM. This CDR3 spans 19 amino acids. The CDR3 DNA reads as TGTGCCACCGCCTCCGGGACCCAAGGAGCGGGGGGCCGCTCCTACGAGCAGTACTTC. The encoded protein is CATASGTQGAGGRSYEQYF.

The chain recombines TRBV6-2 or TRBV6-3 with TRBJ2-5, with D perhaps being TRBD1 or TRBD2 (6 bases each). CDR1 MNHEY and CDR2 SVGEGT come from the germline V gene. The V gene lost 2 bases and the J gene lost 7 bases, with 17 bases spanning the gap. CDR3 size: 15 residues. The CDR3 coding sequence is TGTGCCAGCAGTTACCCGATGGGGGGCACTGGGACCCAGTACTTC. Amino acids: CASSYPMGGTGTQYF.

This chain links TRBV20-1 with TRBJ1-2; 8 nucleotides line up with TRBD1. This CDR3 region has 16 residues. V lost 3 bases, J lost 2 bases, and 11 bases stayed unmatched. Germline lookup yields CDR1 DFQATT and CDR2 SNEGSKA (reference sequence). DNA of the CDR3: TGCAGTGCTAGTAGGCAGGGGGCGCGGGGGAACTATGGCTACACCTTC. Translated, it gives CSASRQGARGNYGYTF.

This clonotype was detected a few times. This chain connects TRBV29-1 to TRBJ2-5; TRBD1 is a possible D gene (5 bases). Trimming removed 5 bases at V and 5 bases at J, with 9 bases between. Germline CDR1 reads SQVTM; CDR2 reads ANQGSEA. CDR3 length equals 11 residues. This CDR3 is CSVTTGETQYF. The CDR3 bases are TGCAGCGTTACCACAGGCGAGACCCAGTACTTC.

The sample holds many counts of this clonotype. The rearrangement links TRBV11-2 to TRBJ2-1; D remains unclear. V lost 3 bases to trimming and J lost 2 bases, with 11 bases between them. Per germline, CDR1 SGHAT and CDR2 FQNNGV. This CDR3 has 15 residues. CDR3 region: CASSFGPGTYNEQFF. CDR3 sequence (DNA): TGTGCCAGCAGCTTCGGGCCTGGAACCTACAATGAGCAGTTCTTC.

This clonotype was picked up a small number of times. The J gene is TRBJ2-2, the V gene TRBV28; perhaps TRBD2 as D (7 bases). Trimming shortened V by 7 bases and J by 9 bases, and 12 bases separated the two germline ends. In germline, CDR1 is MDHEN, CDR2 SYDVKM. This CDR3 contains 12 residues. This chain's CDR3 is CASNWGGRELFF. The CDR3 nucleotides are TGTGCCAGCAACTGGGGGGGCCGGGAGCTGTTTTTT.

The rearrangement joins TRBV5-6 to TRBJ2-1; no reliable D call. Trimming took 3 bases from V and 2 from J, leaving 12 bases between them. In germline, CDR1 is SGHDT, CDR2 YYEEEE. This CDR3 is 15 amino acids long. DNA of the CDR3: TGTGCCAGCAGCTCATACGACGGAACCTACAATGAGCAGTTCTTC. Translating it yields CASSSYDGTYNEQFF.

At least ten counts were recorded for this clonotype. V gene TRBV10-3 combines with J gene TRBJ1-5, with 10 bases identical to TRBD1. The CDR3 is 17 residues long. Trimming took 11 bases from V and 2 from J; bases not matched to a gene: 15. Germline V gives CDR1 ENHRY, CDR2 SYGVKD. In DNA form, the CDR3 reads TGTGCCTCCTCAACCGGGACAGGGGTATCCGGCAATCAGCCCCAGCATTTT. This gives the protein CASSTGTGVSGNQPQHF.

In its sample, this clonotype was seen many times. The chain employs TRBV20-1 and TRBJ2-2, with D possibly TRBD2 on 6 matching bases. The germline V gene encodes CDR1 DFQATT and CDR2 SNEGSKA (reference sequence). There are 15 residues in the CDR3. V lost 3 bases and J lost 4, with 15 bases in between. CDR3 region: CSASGGNIGTGELFF. The CDR3 DNA sequence: TGCAGTGCTAGTGGCGGGAACATCGGCACCGGGGAGCTGTTTTTT.

This clonotype was counted many times. V usage is TRBV2 and J usage is TRBJ2-1; 11 bases map to TRBD2. This CDR3 has 15 residues. The V gene end was trimmed by 6 bases and the J gene end by 2 bases; junction bases not matched to a gene: 3. The germline CDR1 and CDR2 sequences are SNHLY and FYNNEI. CDR3 loop: CASRAGLAAYNEQFF. In DNA, the CDR3 is TGTGCCAGCAGGGCGGGACTAGCGGCCTACAATGAGCAGTTCTTC.

This clonotype appeared many times. V gene TRBV2 combines with J gene TRBJ2-1, with D possibly matching TRBD2 (6 bases). V lost 7 bases and J 2 bases, leaving 12 bases between the germline ends. The germline V gene encodes CDR1 SNHLY and CDR2 FYNNEI. The CDR3 extends over 14 amino acids. CDR3 sequence: CASNLAGPYNEQFF. The CDR3 nucleotides read TGTGCCAGCAATCTGGCGGGACCCTACAATGAGCAGTTCTTC.

This clonotype was counted only a few times. V is TRBV14 and J is TRBJ2-1; D is perhaps TRBD1 or TRBD2 (6 bases each). Germline V lookup: CDR1 SGHDN, CDR2 FVKESK. This CDR3 is 15 amino acids long. Trimming stripped 4 bases from V and 5 bases from J, with 15 bases between. The CDR3 protein is CASSPGMGGHNEQFF. The CDR3 DNA follows: TGTGCCAGCAGCCCAGGGATGGGGGGCCACAATGAGCAGTTCTTC.

This clonotype was picked up many times. The rearrangement uses TRBV7-6 and TRBJ2-2; tentatively, D is TRBD2 (5 bases). The V end lost 1 base, the J end lost 6 bases, and 12 bases lay between the germline ends. The germline V gene encodes CDR1 SGHVS and CDR2 FNYEAQ. The CDR3 is 15 residues long. The CDR3 is CASSLGSSRAGELFF. In DNA form, the CDR3 reads TGTGCCAGCAGCTTAGGTTCTAGCCGAGCCGGGGAGCTGTTTTTT.

This clonotype was recorded at least ten times. The CDR3 here is CASSLGAGYEQYF. CDR3 nucleotides: TGTGCCAGCAGTTTGGGTGCAGGCTACGAGCAGTACTTC. This chain links TRBV27 with TRBJ2-7; no definite D call. The V end was cut by 3 bases, the J end by 3 bases, with 9 bases between. The CDR3 consists of 13 residues. The germline CDR1 and CDR2 sequences are MNHEY and SMNVEV (reference sequence).

The rearrangement uses TRBV29-1 and TRBJ2-5, with TRBD1 matching 9 bases. The germline V gene has CDR1 SQVTM and CDR2 ANQGSEA. With V trimmed by 6 bases and J by 5 bases, 7 bases remained unmatched. CDR3 size: 13 residues. DNA for the CDR3: TGCAGCGTCCGGACAGGGGCCGGGGAGACCCAGTACTTC. Translation gives CSVRTGAGETQYF.

In its sample, this clonotype was seen many times. The chain uses TRBV15 and TRBJ2-7; a weak D match, TRBD2 (6 bases). Deletions cut 3 bases from V and 5 bases from J, with 14 bases between. Germline assignment: CDR1 LNHNV and CDR2 YYDKDF (reference sequence). The CDR3 extends over 14 amino acids. The CDR3 protein is CATSSRGYGHEQYF. CDR3 sequence (DNA): TGTGCCACCAGCAGCCGGGGGTACGGCCACGAGCAGTACTTC.

The V and J genes are TRBV5-1 and TRBJ2-5; 7 nucleotides match TRBD1. This CDR3 comprises 14 residues. Germline values: CDR1 SGHRS, CDR2 YFSETQ. The J segment lost 2 bases and the V segment lost 6 bases, leaving 7 bases of the junction unmatched. The DNA for the CDR3 is TGCGCCAGCACCCCGGGACAGCTACAAGAGACCCAGTACTTC. It translates to CASTPGQLQETQYF.

The chain couples TRBV20-1 to TRBJ2-1, with 13 positions matching TRBD2. V was clipped by 1 base and J by 4 bases; unmatched bases: 1. CDR1 is DFQATT, CDR2 SNEGSKA, per germline (reference sequence). The CDR3 covers 15 residues. DNA of the CDR3: TGCAGTGCTAGAGTGGGACTAGCGGGGTACAATGAGCAGTTCTTC. Translated, it gives CSARVGLAGYNEQFF.

The sample holds a few counts of this clonotype. A read error may account for a junction end that differs from germline. The V and J genes are TRBV11-2 and TRBJ2-5; D not certain. Germline values: CDR1 SGHAT, CDR2 FQNNGV. There are 13 residues in the CDR3. CDR3 bases: TGTGCCAGCAGCCACGGACGGAACAACGCTTACAACTTC. Protein: CASSHGRNNAYNF.